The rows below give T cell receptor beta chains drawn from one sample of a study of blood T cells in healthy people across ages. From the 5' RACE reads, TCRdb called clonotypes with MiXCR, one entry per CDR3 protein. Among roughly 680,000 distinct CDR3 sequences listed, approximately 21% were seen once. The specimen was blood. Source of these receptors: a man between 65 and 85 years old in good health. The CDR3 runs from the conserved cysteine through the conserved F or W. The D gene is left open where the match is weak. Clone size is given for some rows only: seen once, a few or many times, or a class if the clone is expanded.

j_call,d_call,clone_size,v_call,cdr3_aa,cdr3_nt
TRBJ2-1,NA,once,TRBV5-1,CASSFGGTPLIYEQFF,TGCGCCAGCAGCTTTGGCGGGACCCCCCTAATTTATGAGCAGTTCTTC
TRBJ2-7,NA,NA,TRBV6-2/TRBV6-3,CASADYEQYF,TGTGCCAGCGCCGACTACGAGCAGTACTTC
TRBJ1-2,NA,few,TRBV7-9,CASSLSTLSDGYTF,TGTGCCAGCAGCTTATCGACCCTCTCGGACGGCTACACCTTC
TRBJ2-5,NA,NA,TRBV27,CASSLRVAETQYF,TGTGCCAGCAGCTTGAGGGTAGCCGAGACCCAGTACTTC
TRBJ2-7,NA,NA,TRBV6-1,CASSTITGYRAYEQYF,TGTGCCAGCAGTACAATCACAGGCTACAGGGCGTACGAGCAGTACTTC
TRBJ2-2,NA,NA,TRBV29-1,CSVRTGTTGELFF,TGCAGCGTTCGTACGGGAACCACCGGGGAGCTGTTTTTT
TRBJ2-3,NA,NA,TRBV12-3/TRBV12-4,CASRRVGTADTQYF,TGTGCCAGTCGCAGGGTCGGTACCGCAGATACGCAGTATTTT
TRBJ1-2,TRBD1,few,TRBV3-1,CASSQGGQGNYGYTF,TGTGCCAGCAGCCAAGGCGGACAGGGTAACTATGGCTACACCTTC
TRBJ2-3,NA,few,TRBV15,CATSRDRTETDTQYF,TGTGCCACCAGCAGAGATAGAACAGAAACAGATACGCAGTATTTT
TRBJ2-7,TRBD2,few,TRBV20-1,CSASPSGRYEQYF,TGCAGTGCTAGCCCTAGCGGGAGATACGAGCAGTACTTC
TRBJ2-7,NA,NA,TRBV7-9,CASSLGGTLSYF,TGTGCCAGCAGCTTAGGGGGGACTTTGTCGTACTTC
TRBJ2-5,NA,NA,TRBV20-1,CSASPYQETQYF,TGCAGTGCTAGCCCCTACCAAGAGACCCAGTACTTC
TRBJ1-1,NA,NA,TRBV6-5,CASLTSRGAEAFF,TGTGCCAGCCTTACCAGCAGGGGAGCTGAAGCTTTCTTT
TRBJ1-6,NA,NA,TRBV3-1,CASSPSGTIGSPLHF,TGTGCCAGCAGCCCCTCCGGGACTATCGGTTCACCCCTCCACTTT
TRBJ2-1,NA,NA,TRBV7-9,CASSVEFNEQFF,TGTGCCAGCAGCGTGGAATTTAATGAGCAGTTCTTC
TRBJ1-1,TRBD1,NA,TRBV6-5,CASSYSTGVNTEAFF,TGTGCCAGCAGTTACTCTACAGGGGTGAACACTGAAGCTTTCTTT
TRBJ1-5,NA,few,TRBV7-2,CASSLAAGSNQPQHF,TGTGCCAGCAGCCTCGCGGCGGGTAGCAATCAGCCCCAGCATTTT
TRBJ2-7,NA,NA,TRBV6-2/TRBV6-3,CASSYSRQNYEQYF,TGTGCCAGCAGTTACTCCCGGCAGAACTACGAGCAGTACTTC
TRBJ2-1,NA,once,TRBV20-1,CSVNGFASEQFF,TGCAGTGTCAACGGGTTCGCCTCGGAGCAGTTCTTC
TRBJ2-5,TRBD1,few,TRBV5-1,CASSLGMLTGVETQYF,TGCGCCAGCAGCTTGGGGATGTTAACAGGGGTTGAGACCCAGTACTTC
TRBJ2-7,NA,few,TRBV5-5,CASSLLGPPGEQYF,TGTGCCAGCAGCTTGTTGGGTCCGCCGGGCGAGCAGTACTTC
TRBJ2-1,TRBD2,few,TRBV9,CASSVGTSGRYYNEQFF,TGTGCCAGCAGCGTAGGGACTAGCGGGAGGTACTACAATGAGCAGTTCTTC
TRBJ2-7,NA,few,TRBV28,CASSFRQNYEQYF,TGTGCCAGCAGTTTTAGGCAGAACTACGAGCAGTACTTC
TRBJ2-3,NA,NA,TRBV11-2,CASFPTGAAWRAPTSTDTQYF,TGTGCCAGCTTTCCCACGGGGGCCGCATGGCGGGCACCGACTAGCACAGATACGCAGTATTTT
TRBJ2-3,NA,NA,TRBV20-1,CSARNWAQSTDTQYF,TGCAGTGCTAGAAATTGGGCCCAGAGCACAGATACGCAGTATTTT
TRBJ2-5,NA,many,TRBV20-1,CSSVVRGRETQYF,TGCAGTTCTGTCGTCAGGGGAAGGGAGACCCAGTACTTC
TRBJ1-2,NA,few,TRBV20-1,CSASEAIGYTF,TGCAGTGCTAGCGAGGCAATTGGCTACACCTTC
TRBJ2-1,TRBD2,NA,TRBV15,CATSRDRGGRDNEQFF,TGTGCCACCAGCAGAGATCGGGGCGGGAGAGACAATGAGCAGTTCTTC
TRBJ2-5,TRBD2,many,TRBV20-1,CSASLDSGSVETQYF,TGCAGTGCTAGCCTTGATAGCGGGAGTGTTGAGACCCAGTACTTC
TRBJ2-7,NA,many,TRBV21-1,CASSTEVGEQYF,TGTGCCAGCAGCACGGAGGTGGGAGAGCAGTACTTC
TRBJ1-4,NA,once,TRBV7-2,CASSLAPGPFHF,TGTGCCAGCAGCTTAGCTCCCGGGCCATTCCATTTT
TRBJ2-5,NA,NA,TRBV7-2,CASSLGSPETQYF,TGTGCCAGCAGCTTGGGCTCTCCAGAGACCCAGTACTTC
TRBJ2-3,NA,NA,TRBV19,CASSIGAGSGDTQYF,TGTGCCAGTAGTATAGGAGCCGGGAGCGGAGATACGCAGTATTTT
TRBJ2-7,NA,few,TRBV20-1,CSALTGTTYEQYF,TGCAGTGCTCTGACAGGGACTACCTACGAGCAGTACTTC
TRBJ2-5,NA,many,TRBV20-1,CSASTGETQYF,TGCAGTGCTAGTACGGGGGAGACCCAGTACTTC
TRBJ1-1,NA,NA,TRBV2,CASSDGTWNTEAFF,TGTGCCAGCAGTGACGGGACGTGGAACACTGAAGCTTTCTTT
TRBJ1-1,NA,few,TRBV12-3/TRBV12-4,CASSLFGQGAFF,TGTGCCAGCAGTTTATTCGGGCAGGGGGCTTTCTTT
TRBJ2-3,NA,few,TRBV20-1,CSAPNRRQDTDTQYF,TGCAGTGCTCCCAATCGTAGACAGGACACAGATACGCAGTATTTT
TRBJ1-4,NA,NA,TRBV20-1,CSAWPTNEKLFF,TGCAGTGCGTGGCCAACTAATGAAAAACTGTTTTTT